These 18 T cell receptor beta chains share one sample of origin, sequenced in a study of blood T cell repertoires in COVID-19. Assay used: immunoSEQ multiplex PCR; TCRdb lists only in-frame clones, some missing. The table has fewer than 300,000 clones, about four fifths seen once. Sequenced sample: peripheral blood. These receptors all come from a woman aged 45-65 years who had recovered from COVID-19.

This rearrangement joins TRBV5-1 to TRBJ2-7, with unresolved D. V dropped 4 bases and J dropped 3 bases, with 8 bases sitting between them. Germline assignment: CDR1 SGHRS and CDR2 YFSETQ. The length of the CDR3 is 12 residues. CDR3 sequence: CASSRDIYEQYF. The CDR3 region has the DNA TGCGCCAGCAGCCGTGACATCTACGAGCAGTACTTC.

The rearrangement uses TRBV29-1 and TRBJ2-3; maybe TRBD1 (6 bases). With 5 bases removed from V and 4 bases from J, the gap between germline ends came to 19 bases. The CDR3 has 15 residues. CDR1 is SQVTM and CDR2 is ANQGSEA in the germline V gene. This CDR3 reads CSVFQGPWGPDTQYF. CDR3 bases: TGCAGCGTTTTTCAAGGTCCATGGGGGCCAGATACGCAGTATTTT.

The V gene is TRBV9, the J gene TRBJ2-2; 9 bases are shared with TRBD2. With 0 bases clipped from V and 4 bases from J, the junction kept 7 bases outside the gene matches. CDR1 is SGDLS, CDR2 YYNGEE, per germline. CDR3 size: 17 residues. The CDR3 coding sequence is TGTGCCAGCAGCGTAGAGGCGGGGGGGCCGAGCACCGGGGAGCTGTTTTTT. It yields the protein CASSVEAGGPSTGELFF. The entire variable domain, with the rest obtained from reference TRBV9 and TRBJ2-2, is as follows: DSGVTQTPKHLITATGQRVTLRCSPRSGDLSVYWYQQSLDQGLQFLIQYYNGEERAKGNILERFSAQQFPDLHSELNLSSLELGDSALYFCASSVEAGGPSTGELFFGEGSRLTVL.

V usage is TRBV19 and J usage is TRBJ1-2; a possible D gene is TRBD1 (6 bases). The germline gives CDR1 LNHDA, CDR2 SQIVND (reference sequence). The germline V and J ends were trimmed by 5 bases and 3 bases, with 19 bases remaining between them. CDR3 length: 16 residues. The CDR3 DNA is TGTGCCAGTAGTGCCCGGACAGTGCTGAGGGACTATGGCTACACCTTC. As protein: CASSARTVLRDYGYTF.

The rearrangement uses TRBV6-5 and TRBJ2-3, with 7 bases aligning to TRBD2. The trim removed 6 bases at V and 2 bases at J, leaving 8 bases unmatched. This CDR3 is built from 15 residues. Germline CDR1 reads MNHEY; CDR2 reads SVGAGI. The CDR3 DNA reads as TGTGCCAGCAGCCGAACTAGCGTTCCCACAGATACGCAGTATTTT. Translating gives CASSRTSVPTDTQYF.

This clone has only one observation. The J gene is TRBJ2-7, the V gene TRBV6-1, with TRBD2 matching over 9 bases. The CDR3 extends over 12 amino acids. Trimming removed 4 bases from V and 6 bases from J; junction bases left unmatched: 1. Germline-derived CDR1 and CDR2 are MNHNS and SASEGT. The CDR3 loop reads CASSGAGGEQYF. The DNA for the CDR3 is TGTGCCAGCAGTGGAGCGGGAGGCGAGCAGTACTTC.

The CDR3, as DNA: TGTGCCAGCAGCTATCCGGGAAGGCAAGAGACCCAGTACTTC. It is translated as CASSYPGRQETQYF. V gene TRBV28 combines with J gene TRBJ2-5, with D perhaps matching TRBD2 (5 bases). Germline-derived CDR1 and CDR2 are MDHEN and SYDVKM. The V end lost 6 bases, the J end lost 2 bases, and 13 bases lay between the germline ends. This CDR3 comprises 14 residues.

V is TRBV10-3 and J is TRBJ2-3; 10 positions agree with TRBD1. The germline V gene encodes CDR1 ENHRY and CDR2 SYGVKD. V gave up 6 bases and J gave up 2 bases; unmatched junction bases: 5. The CDR3 sequence is 15 residues long. The CDR3 here is CAIRSGTGVTDTQYF. CDR3 nucleotide sequence: TGTGCCATCAGGTCCGGGACAGGGGTCACAGATACGCAGTATTTT.

The chain combines TRBV4-2 with TRBJ2-3, with 14 bases lining up with TRBD2. This CDR3 comprises 19 residues. The germline V gene encodes CDR1 LGHNA and CDR2 YNFKEQ. The V gene end was trimmed by 1 base and the J gene end by 1 base; junction bases not matched to a gene: 7. The DNA for the CDR3 is TGTGCCAGCAGCCAAGGACTAGCGGGGGGGCCCACACGCACAGATACGCAGTATTTT. It codes for CASSQGLAGGPTRTDTQYF.

The V gene is TRBV2, the J gene TRBJ2-1; 8 bases fit TRBD2. Germline CDR1 is SNHLY and CDR2 is FYNNEI. This CDR3 region has 14 residues. V dropped 7 bases and J dropped 9; count of bases not matched to a gene: 11. CDR3 region: CASKASGGRPEQFF. Here the CDR3 DNA reads TGTGCCAGCAAGGCGAGCGGGGGTCGGCCTGAGCAGTTCTTC.

CDR3 sequence (DNA): TGTGCCAGCAGCTTAGTGACAGCAACAGATACGCAGTATTTT. Its translation is CASSLVTATDTQYF. The chain links TRBV7-2 to TRBJ2-3; TRBD1 might be the D (5 bases). The CDR3 has 14 amino acids. Germline CDR1 SGHTA, CDR2 FQGNSA. The germline V and J ends were trimmed by 1 base and 3 bases, with 8 bases remaining between them.

This sequence joins TRBV6-5 and TRBJ2-1; 10 bases fit TRBD1. Trimming removed 4 bases from V and 5 bases from J; junction bases left unmatched: 8. This CDR3 is built from 16 residues. Germline V gene sequence: CDR1 MNHEY, CDR2 SVGAGI. The CDR3 DNA follows: TGTGCCAGCAGTTCCCGGGACAGGGGTCTGGACAATGAGCAGTTCTTC. The encoded protein is CASSSRDRGLDNEQFF.

This clone was seen more than once but under ten times. The chain employs TRBV7-3 and TRBJ2-2; perhaps TRBD2 as D (6 bases). The CDR3 runs to 14 residues. Deletions cut 2 bases from V and 4 bases from J, with 8 bases between. The V gene's germline CDR1 is SGHTA and CDR2 FQGTGA. DNA of the CDR3: TGTGCCAGCAGCTTAGGGGGGAGCACCGGGGAGCTGTTTTTT. Encoded protein: CASSLGGSTGELFF.

This clone was found a few times. The V call is TRBV19, the J call TRBJ2-1; 9 nucleotides agree with TRBD2. The ends lost 6 bases at V and 5 bases at J; junction bases unmatched: 8. Germline V gives CDR1 LNHDA, CDR2 SQIVND (reference sequence). The CDR3 consists of 15 residues. This CDR3 reads CASRWSGRTDNEQFF. The DNA for the CDR3 is TGTGCCAGTAGATGGAGCGGGAGGACGGACAATGAGCAGTTCTTC.

This clone was detected a few times. The rearrangement links TRBV6-2 or TRBV6-3 to TRBJ2-5; perhaps TRBD2 as D (5 bases). The CDR3 has 16 amino acids. Germline-derived CDR1 and CDR2 are MNHEY and SVGEGT. Trimming removed 6 bases from V and 5 bases from J, with 22 bases in between. The CDR3 sequence: CASSPRMGEGVETQYF. The CDR3 nucleotides read TGTGCCAGCAGCCCCCGCATGGGAGAAGGTGTGGAGACCCAGTACTTC.

This chain joins TRBV11-3 and TRBJ2-7; TRBD1 agrees at 8 bases. The germline gives CDR1 SGHNT, CDR2 YENEEA. V lost 5 bases, J lost 5 bases, and 14 bases stayed unmatched. There are 16 residues in the CDR3. The chain's CDR3 is CASSLNSGGLGDEQYF. The CDR3 DNA is TGTGCCAGCAGCCTGAATTCAGGGGGCTTGGGCGACGAGCAGTACTTC.

The chain links TRBV19 to TRBJ1-1; the D gene is possibly TRBD1 (6 bases). CDR1 and CDR2 from the germline V gene are LNHDA and SQIVND (reference sequence). The germline V and J ends were trimmed by 6 bases and 3 bases, with 17 bases remaining between them. This CDR3 comprises 15 residues. CDR3 bases: TGTGCCAGTAGCTTACGGACAGCGGGGGACACTGAAGCTTTCTTT. It is translated as CASSLRTAGDTEAFF. Variable domain in full (rest from reference TRBV19 and TRBJ1-1): DGGITQSPKYLFRKEGQNVTLSCEQNLNHDAMYWYRQDPGQGLRLIYYSQIVNDFQKGDIAEGYSVSREKKESFPLTVTSAQKNPTAFYLCASSLRTAGDTEAFFGQGTRLTVV.

The chain couples TRBV7-2 to TRBJ2-5, with D tentatively TRBD2 (6 bases). The CDR3 loop spans 15 amino acids. The germline V gene encodes CDR1 SGHTA and CDR2 FQGNSA. With 3 bases removed from V and 5 bases from J, the gap between germline ends came to 16 bases. The DNA for the CDR3 is TGTGCCAGCAGCTTTTTTTTCGCGGGGACGGAGACCCAGTACTTC. This sequence encodes CASSFFFAGTETQYF.